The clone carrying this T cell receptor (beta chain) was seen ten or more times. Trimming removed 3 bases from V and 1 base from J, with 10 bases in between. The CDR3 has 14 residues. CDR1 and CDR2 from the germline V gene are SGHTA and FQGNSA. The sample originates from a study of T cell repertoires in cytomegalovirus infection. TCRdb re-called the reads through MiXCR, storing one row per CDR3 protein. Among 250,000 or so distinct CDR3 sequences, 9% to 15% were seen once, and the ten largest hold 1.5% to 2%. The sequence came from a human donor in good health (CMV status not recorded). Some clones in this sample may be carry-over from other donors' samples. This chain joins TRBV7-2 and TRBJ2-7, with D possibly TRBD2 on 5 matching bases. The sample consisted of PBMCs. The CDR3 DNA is TGTGCCAGCAGCTTTGGGAGCGGTTCCTACGAGCAGTACTTC. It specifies CASSFGSGSYEQYF.